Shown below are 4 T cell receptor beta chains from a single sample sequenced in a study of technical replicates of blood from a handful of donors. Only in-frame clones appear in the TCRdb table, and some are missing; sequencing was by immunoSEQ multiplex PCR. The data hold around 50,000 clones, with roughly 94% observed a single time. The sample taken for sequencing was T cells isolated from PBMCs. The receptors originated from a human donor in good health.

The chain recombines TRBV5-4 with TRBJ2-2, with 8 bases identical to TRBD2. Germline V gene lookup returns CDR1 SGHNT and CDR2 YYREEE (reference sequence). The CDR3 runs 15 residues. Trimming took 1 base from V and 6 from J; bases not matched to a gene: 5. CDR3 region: CASSLLAGPPGELFF. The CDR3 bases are TGTGCCAGCAGCTTGCTAGCGGGTCCCCCCGGGGAGCTGTTTTTT. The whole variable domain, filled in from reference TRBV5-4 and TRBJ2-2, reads ETGVTQSPTHLIKTRGQQVTLRCSSQSGHNTVSWYQQALGQGPQFIFQYYREEENGRGNFPPRFSGLQFPNYSSELNVNALELDDSALYLCASSLLAGPPGELFFGEGSRLTVL.

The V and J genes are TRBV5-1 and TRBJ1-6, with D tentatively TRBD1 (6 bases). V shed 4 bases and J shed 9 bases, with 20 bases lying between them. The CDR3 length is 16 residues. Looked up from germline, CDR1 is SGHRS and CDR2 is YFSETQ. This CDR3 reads CASSPAAAGVGSPLHF. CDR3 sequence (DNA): TGCGCCAGCAGCCCTGCGGCCGCAGGGGTAGGTTCACCCCTCCACTTT.

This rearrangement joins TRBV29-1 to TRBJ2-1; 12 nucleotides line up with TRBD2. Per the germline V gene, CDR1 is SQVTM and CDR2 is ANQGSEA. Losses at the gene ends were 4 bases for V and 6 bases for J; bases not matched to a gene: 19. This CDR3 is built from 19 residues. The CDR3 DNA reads TGCAGCGTTGTGGGGGGGATGCTAGCGGGAGGGCCATTACGCAATGAGCAGTTCTTC. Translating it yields CSVVGGMLAGGPLRNEQFF.

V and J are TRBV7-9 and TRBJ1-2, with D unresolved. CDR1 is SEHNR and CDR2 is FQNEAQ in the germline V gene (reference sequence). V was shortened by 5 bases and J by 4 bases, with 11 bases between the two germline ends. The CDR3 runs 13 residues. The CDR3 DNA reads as TGTGCCAGCAGCCCTAACAGCATCTATGGCTACACCTTC. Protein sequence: CASSPNSIYGYTF.